These 31 T cell receptor beta chains were sequenced from one sample in a study of brain metastases from non-small cell lung cancer. Sequenced by immunoSEQ multiplex PCR; TCRdb stores in-frame clones only, minus some. The repertoire includes a few thousand clones, around 80% of them detected once, and roughly 16% sits in the top ten. Sequenced sample: tumor-adjacent normal tissue. The receptors were gathered from a donor aged 40 or older with non-small cell lung cancer.

CDR3 in amino acids: CASSSQGYEQYF. The CDR3 bases are TGTGCCAGCAGTTCACAGGGATACGAGCAGTACTTC. The chain is built from TRBV7-9 and TRBJ2-7; D is possibly TRBD1 (6 bases). Trimming shortened V by 6 bases and J by 4 bases, and 10 bases separated the two germline ends. Germline loops: CDR1 SEHNR, CDR2 FQNEAQ (reference sequence). The CDR3 extends over 12 amino acids.

The chain links TRBV7-9 to TRBJ2-7; possibly TRBD2 for D (5 bases). Germline assignment: CDR1 SEHNR and CDR2 FQNEAQ (reference sequence). The CDR3 extends over 13 amino acids. Trimming left V 2 bases short and J 6 bases short, with 11 bases between. The CDR3 sequence: CASSLTSGGEQYF. The CDR3 DNA follows: TGTGCCAGCAGCTTAACGTCCGGAGGCGAGCAGTACTTC.

The rearrangement links TRBV19 to TRBJ1-2; D may be TRBD1 (6 bases). Germline V gene lookup returns CDR1 LNHDA and CDR2 SQIVND (reference sequence). Trimming removed 3 bases at V and 4 bases at J, with 21 bases between. This CDR3 spans 17 amino acids. For the CDR3, the DNA is TGTGCCAGTAGTATTCACTTCACCGGACAGTCACCCTATGGCTACACCTTC. Its protein is CASSIHFTGQSPYGYTF.

The rearrangement links TRBV5-6 to TRBJ1-4, with D unresolved. The CDR3 covers 13 residues. Germline V gives CDR1 SGHDT, CDR2 YYEEEE. V gave up 4 bases and J gave up 8 bases, with 12 bases separating them. In DNA form, the CDR3 reads TGTGCCAGCAGCGTGGTCCACGGGGAAAAACTGTTTTTT. Translated, it gives CASSVVHGEKLFF.

J is TRBJ1-2 and V is TRBV27, with D unclear. The CDR3 length is 13 residues. Germline CDR1 reads MNHEY; CDR2 reads SMNVEV (reference sequence). The V end lost 3 bases, the J end lost 1 base, and 6 bases lay between the germline ends. CDR3 in DNA: TGTGCCAGCAGTTTCGAGGGTAACTATGGCTACACCTTC. This sequence encodes CASSFEGNYGYTF.

This rearrangement joins TRBV25-1 to TRBJ1-3; D is unresolved. V lost 3 bases to trimming and J lost 0 bases, with 6 bases between them. In germline, CDR1 is MGHDK, CDR2 SYGVNS. The CDR3 loop spans 14 amino acids. CDR3 DNA sequence: TGTGCCAGCAGTGAGGAACGCTCTGGAAACACCATATATTTT. Translated, it gives CASSEERSGNTIYF. Full variable domain (outside the CDR3, taken from reference TRBV25-1 and TRBJ1-3): EADIYQTPRYLVIGTGKKITLECSQTMGHDKMYWYQQDPGMELHLIHYSYGVNSTEKGDLSSESTVSRIRTEHFPLTLESARPSHTSQYLCASSEERSGNTIYFGEGSWLTVV.

This clone was counted a few times. The DNA for the CDR3 is TGTGCCAGTAGGAAGGAGGCGAAAAACACTGAAGCTTTCTTT. Its protein is CASRKEAKNTEAFF. The chain has TRBV19 and TRBJ1-1; no firm D call. Germline CDR1 and CDR2: LNHDA and SQIVND (reference sequence). The CDR3 consists of 14 residues. With 6 bases removed from V and 2 bases from J, the gap between germline ends came to 13 bases.

Worth noting for this clone: Just one base apart from a much larger clone, this may be a read error. The J gene is TRBJ1-2, the V gene TRBV3-1 (or the pseudogene TRBV3-2); D call uncertain. V was cut by 0 bases and J by 4 bases, with 18 bases left in between. The CDR3 extends over 17 amino acids. Germline assignment: CDR1 LGHDT and CDR2 YNNKEL (reference sequence). The CDR3 DNA sequence: TGTGCCAGCAGCCAAGATCTGACCGACGGGCCTCTCTATGGCTACACCTTC. Its translation is CASSQDLTDGPLYGYTF.

The chain recombines TRBV5-1 with TRBJ2-7; 8 nucleotides align to TRBD1. With V trimmed by 4 bases and J by 3 bases, 15 bases remained unmatched. The CDR3 contains 17 residues. Germline V CDR1 and CDR2: SGHRS, YFSETQ. The CDR3 bases are TGCGCCAGCAGCCTTGGCCGGGCGGGACAGGTGGACTACGAGCAGTACTTC. The encoded protein is CASSLGRAGQVDYEQYF. Using reference TRBV5-1 and TRBJ2-7 for the parts outside the CDR3, the full variable domain is KAGVTQTPRYLIKTRGQQVTLSCSPISGHRSVSWYQQTPGQGLQFLFEYFSETQRNKGNFPGRFSGRQFSNSRSEMNVSTLELGDSALYLCASSLGRAGQVDYEQYFGPGTRLTVT.

This clone was seen a few times. The V gene is TRBV6-6, the J gene TRBJ2-7, with a possible D match to TRBD2 (5 bases). There are 13 residues in the CDR3. Trimming pared 2 bases from V and 7 bases from J, leaving 12 bases between. The germline V gene encodes CDR1 MNHNY and CDR2 SVGAGI (reference sequence). The CDR3 spells CASSYDYLGEQYF. The CDR3 nucleotides read TGTGCCAGCAGTTACGACTACCTTGGGGAGCAGTACTTC.

The V and J genes are TRBV7-5 and TRBJ2-1; the DNA was not compared with TRBD1, the D call given in the table. TRBV7-5 is a recognized pseudogene. This CDR3 spans 15 amino acids. CDR3 sequence (DNA): TGTGTCAGAAGATTTCGACAGGCCACCTACAATGAGCAGTTCTTC. Translating it yields CVRRFRQATYNEQFF.

This rearrangement joins TRBV14 to TRBJ1-2, with 8 bases fitting TRBD1. CDR1 and CDR2 from the germline V gene are SGHDN and FVKESK. J was trimmed by 3 bases and V by 3 bases; bases with no gene match: 0. The CDR3 has 13 amino acids. Here the CDR3 DNA reads TGTGCCAGCAGCCAGACAGGGGACTATGGCTACACCTTC. The encoded protein is CASSQTGDYGYTF.

As to this clone: An end of the junction does not agree with germline; a read error may underlie this. The same CDR3 arises from other DNA sequences in this sample as well. This chain joins TRBV5-6 and TRBJ2-7; D uncertain. CDR1 is SGHDT and CDR2 is YYEEEE in the germline V gene. The CDR3 has 13 amino acids. The CDR3 region is CASSLVGGDEQYF. The CDR3 DNA sequence: TGTGCCAGTAGCTTGGTAGGCGGCGACGAGCAGTACTTT.

This rearrangement joins TRBV2 to TRBJ2-7, with TRBD2 as a possible D gene (6 bases). The CDR3 runs 15 residues. V gave up 0 bases and J gave up 0 bases, with 9 bases separating them. Per the germline V gene, CDR1 is SNHLY and CDR2 is FYNNEI. The chain's CDR3 is CASSEAPGSSYEQYF. CDR3 nucleotides: TGTGCCAGCAGTGAAGCGCCCGGGAGCTCCTACGAGCAGTACTTC.

The chain employs TRBV15 and TRBJ2-1; perhaps TRBD2 as D (5 bases). Between the trimmed V and J ends, which lost 2 bases and 4 bases, there was a span of 15 bases. CDR1 and CDR2 (germline): LNHNV, YYDKDF (reference sequence). This CDR3 contains 16 residues. The CDR3 bases are TGTGCCACCAGCAGACGCAGCGGAAGGGATTACAATGAGCAGTTCTTC. This gives the protein CATSRRSGRDYNEQFF.

The rearrangement links TRBV5-1 to TRBJ1-6, with D tentatively TRBD1 (5 bases). The CDR3 has 16 amino acids. Between the trimmed V and J ends, which lost 1 base and 5 bases, there was a span of 13 bases. Germline values: CDR1 SGHRS, CDR2 YFSETQ. Here the CDR3 reads CASSLSSSRDNSPLHF. In DNA, the CDR3 is TGCGCCAGCAGCTTGAGCAGCAGCAGGGATAATTCACCCCTCCACTTT.

The chain couples TRBV19 to TRBJ2-1; 10 positions agree with TRBD2. From germline, CDR1 is LNHDA and CDR2 SQIVND (reference sequence). The CDR3 sequence is 16 residues long. V lost 6 bases, J lost 0 bases, and 5 bases stayed unmatched. CDR3 protein: CASSFGLADSYNEQFF. The CDR3 coding sequence is TGTGCCAGTAGCTTCGGACTAGCGGACTCCTACAATGAGCAGTTCTTC.

The rearrangement joins TRBV5-5 to TRBJ1-1; 7 bases map to TRBD1. From germline, CDR1 is SGHKS and CDR2 YYEKEE (reference sequence). The CDR3 spans 13 residues. Trimming cost V 5 bases and J 5 bases; bases outside gene matches: 6. CDR3 nucleotide sequence: TGTGCCAGCAGTCTCACAGGGGAGACTGAAGCTTTCTTT. Its translation is CASSLTGETEAFF.

Comment on this clone: The junction differs from germline at one of its ends, possibly a read error. The rearrangement links TRBV7-9 to TRBJ2-3; 14 bases are a match to TRBD2. Germline CDR1 and CDR2: SEHNR and FQNEAQ (reference sequence). The length of the CDR3 is 18 residues. The CDR3 region has the DNA TGTGCCAGCAGCTTGGGACTAGCGGGAGTTTCTAGCATAGATACGCAGTATTTT. Translation gives CASSLGLAGVSSIDTQYF.

The genes are TRBV19 and TRBJ2-3, with 10 bases lining up with TRBD2. CDR3 length: 16 residues. Trimming cost V 3 bases and J 4 bases; bases outside gene matches: 7. Germline V lookup: CDR1 LNHDA, CDR2 SQIVND (reference sequence). The CDR3 region has the DNA TGTGCCAGTAGTATCCTTAAGCGGGAGGGCCCAGATACGCAGTATTTT. It is translated as CASSILKREGPDTQYF.

On this clone itself: One junction end does not reproduce the germline sequence, and a read error may be involved. The chain couples TRBV6-1 to TRBJ2-1, with 7 bases that match TRBD1. The V gene's germline CDR1 is MNHNS and CDR2 SASEGT. The CDR3 runs 13 residues. In nucleotides, the CDR3 is TGTGCCAGCAGTCGGGACAGCTACAATGAGCAATTCTTC. Residues: CASSRDSYNEQFF.

Notes on this clone: Possible read error: a much larger clone is one base away. J is TRBJ2-3 and V is TRBV6-5; weak D call: TRBD2 (5 bases). CDR1 and CDR2 from the germline V gene are MNHEY and SVGAGI. The CDR3 is 14 amino acids. Trimming removed 6 bases at V and 4 bases at J, with 14 bases between. The CDR3 loop reads CASRPELGPDTQYF. CDR3 DNA: TGTGCCAGCAGACCGGAACTAGGGCCAGATACGCAGTATTTT.

This clone turned up a few times. The V call is TRBV2, the J call TRBJ1-4; a weak D match, TRBD1 (6 bases). The CDR3 contains 14 residues. Germline lookup yields CDR1 SNHLY and CDR2 FYNNEI. V was cut by 4 bases and J by 6 bases, with 12 bases left in between. CDR3: CASSVGGADEKLFF. The CDR3, as DNA: TGTGCCAGCAGTGTGGGGGGCGCGGATGAAAAACTGTTTTTT.

V and J are TRBV28 and TRBJ1-1, with no clear D. Germline V gene sequence: CDR1 MDHEN, CDR2 SYDVKM. Trimming stripped 5 bases from V and 2 bases from J, with 12 bases between. This CDR3 comprises 14 residues. DNA of the CDR3: TGTGCCAGCAGTGGAGCGGGGATAAACACTGAAGCTTTCTTT. Amino acids: CASSGAGINTEAFF.

The V call is TRBV2, the J call TRBJ2-1; 12 bases are shared with TRBD2. The V gene's germline CDR1 is SNHLY and CDR2 FYNNEI. There are 15 residues in the CDR3. V lost 6 bases, J lost 9 bases, and 9 bases stayed unmatched. CDR3 sequence (DNA): TGTGCCAGCAGCGACTGGACTAGCGGGGTCCGTGAGCAGTTCTTC. Translated, it gives CASSDWTSGVREQFF.

The gene calls are TRBV29-1 and TRBJ2-1; TRBD1 or TRBD2 may be the D gene (5 bases each). Per germline, CDR1 SQVTM and CDR2 ANQGSEA. CDR3 length: 13 amino acids. The ends were cut back, 8 bases at V and 6 bases at J, with 17 bases in the middle. The CDR3: CSTQADTFNEQFF. The CDR3 DNA sequence: TGCAGCACACAAGCGGACACCTTCAATGAGCAGTTCTTC.

The genes are TRBV9 and TRBJ2-1, with 8 nucleotides matching TRBD2. Per the germline V gene, CDR1 is SGDLS and CDR2 is YYNGEE. The ends lost 4 bases at V and 9 bases at J; junction bases unmatched: 6. The CDR3 is made up of 13 amino acids. The CDR3 DNA is TGTGCCAGCAGCTCCGGGGGGGAGAGTGAGCAGTTCTTC. This encodes CASSSGGESEQFF.

The chain couples TRBV24-1 to TRBJ2-3; tentatively, D is TRBD1 (6 bases). The germline V gene has CDR1 KGHDR and CDR2 SFDVKD. CDR3 size: 14 residues. Between the trimmed V and J ends, which lost 4 bases and 3 bases, there was a span of 10 bases. Here the CDR3 DNA reads TGTGCCACCAGTGACGTAGGGACAACAGATACGCAGTATTTT. As protein: CATSDVGTTDTQYF.

A note on this clone: One end of the junction fails to match germline, which may point to a read error. The same CDR3 also results from other DNA sequences found in this sample. The chain combines TRBV27 with TRBJ1-2; no definite D call. This CDR3 has 13 amino acids. The germline gives CDR1 MNHEY, CDR2 SMNVEV (reference sequence). This CDR3 is CASSWAPSDGYTF. The CDR3 DNA follows: TGTGCCAGCAGTTGGGCCCCTTCGGATGGCTACACTTTC.

This clone was counted once. The rearrangement uses TRBV10-3 and TRBJ2-2; D uncertain. V was cut by 5 bases and J by 7 bases, with 11 bases left in between. The CDR3 runs to 13 residues. CDR1 and CDR2 (germline): ENHRY, SYGVKD. The CDR3 nucleotides are TGTGCCATCAGTTATGACAAAAACGGGGAGCTGTTTTTT. The encoded protein is CAISYDKNGELFF.

The chain links TRBV29-1 to TRBJ2-5, with D possibly being TRBD2 (6 bases). Between the trimmed V and J ends, which lost 8 bases and 5 bases, there was a span of 15 bases. Germline V gene sequence: CDR1 SQVTM, CDR2 ANQGSEA. This CDR3 comprises 12 residues. The CDR3 loop is CSSLRGGETQYF. The CDR3 DNA follows: TGCAGCTCACTTCGCGGAGGGGAGACCCAGTACTTC.